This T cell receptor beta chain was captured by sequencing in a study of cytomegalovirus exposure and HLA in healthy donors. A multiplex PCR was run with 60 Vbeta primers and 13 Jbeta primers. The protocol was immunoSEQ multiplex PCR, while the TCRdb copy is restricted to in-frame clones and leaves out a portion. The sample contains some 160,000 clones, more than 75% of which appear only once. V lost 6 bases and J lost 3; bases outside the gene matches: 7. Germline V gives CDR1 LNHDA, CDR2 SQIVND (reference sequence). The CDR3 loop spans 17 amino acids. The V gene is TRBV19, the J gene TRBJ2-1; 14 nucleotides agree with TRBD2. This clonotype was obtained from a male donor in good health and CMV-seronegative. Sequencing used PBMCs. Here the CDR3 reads CASSAGLAGGRYNEQFF. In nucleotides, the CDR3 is TGTGCCAGTAGCGCCGGACTAGCGGGAGGTCGCTACAATGAGCAGTTCTTC.